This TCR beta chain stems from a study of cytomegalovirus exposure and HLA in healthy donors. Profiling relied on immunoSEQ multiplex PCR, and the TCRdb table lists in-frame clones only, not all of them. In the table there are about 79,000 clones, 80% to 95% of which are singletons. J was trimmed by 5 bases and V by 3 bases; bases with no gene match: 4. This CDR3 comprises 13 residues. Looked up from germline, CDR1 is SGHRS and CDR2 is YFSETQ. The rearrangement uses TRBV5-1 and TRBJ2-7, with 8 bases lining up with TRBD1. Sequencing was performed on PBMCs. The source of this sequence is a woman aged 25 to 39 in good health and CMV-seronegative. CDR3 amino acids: CASSSGGTDEQYF. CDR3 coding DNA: TGCGCCAGCAGCTCAGGGGGCACGGACGAGCAGTACTTC. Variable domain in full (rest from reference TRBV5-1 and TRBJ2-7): KAGVTQTPRYLIKTRGQQVTLSCSPISGHRSVSWYQQTPGQGLQFLFEYFSETQRNKGNFPGRFSGRQFSNSRSEMNVSTLELGDSALYLCASSSGGTDEQYFGPGTRLTVT.